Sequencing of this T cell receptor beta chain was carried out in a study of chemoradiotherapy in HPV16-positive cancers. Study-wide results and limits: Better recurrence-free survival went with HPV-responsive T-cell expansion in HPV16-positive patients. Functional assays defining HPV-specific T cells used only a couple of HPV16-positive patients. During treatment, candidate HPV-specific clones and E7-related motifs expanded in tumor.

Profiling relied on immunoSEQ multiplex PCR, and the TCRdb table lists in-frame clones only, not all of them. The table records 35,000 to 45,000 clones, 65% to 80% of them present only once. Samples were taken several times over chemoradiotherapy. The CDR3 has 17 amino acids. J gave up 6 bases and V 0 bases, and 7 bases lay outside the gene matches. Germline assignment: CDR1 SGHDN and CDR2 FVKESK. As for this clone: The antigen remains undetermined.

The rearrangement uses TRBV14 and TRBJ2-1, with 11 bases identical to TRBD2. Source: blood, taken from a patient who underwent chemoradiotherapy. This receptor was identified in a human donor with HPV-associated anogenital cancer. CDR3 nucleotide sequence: TGTGCCAGCAGCCAAGATTTCGGTAGCGGGGGGGCCAATGAGCAGTTCTTC. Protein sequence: CASSQDFGSGGANEQFF.